Listed here are 26 T cell receptor beta chains from one sample, sequenced in a study of OX40 agonist ivuxolimab in advanced cancers. Produced via immunoSEQ multiplex PCR; TCRdb's table is partial and in-frame only. In the table there are 40,000 to 60,000 clones, 88% of which are singletons. Sequenced material: CD4+ or CD8+ T cells sorted from blood, taken in a trial of the OX40 agonist ivuxolimab. These TCRs come from an adult with an advanced solid tumor such as melanoma, head and neck, liver or kidney cancer.

The chain is built from TRBV4-2 and TRBJ2-7, with TRBD2 identical over 11 bases. This CDR3 region has 16 residues. V was clipped by 3 bases and J by 0 bases; unmatched bases: 4. CDR1 is LGHNA and CDR2 is YNFKEQ in the germline V gene. CDR3 nucleotides: TGTGCCAGCAGCCAGGTAGCGGGGGGGGACTCCTACGAGCAGTACTTC. The encoded protein is CASSQVAGGDSYEQYF.

This sequence joins TRBV27 and TRBJ2-7, with D hard to call. V shed 5 bases and J shed 7 bases, with 9 bases lying between them. The CDR3 consists of 11 residues. Germline values: CDR1 MNHEY, CDR2 SMNVEV (reference sequence). For the CDR3, the DNA is TGTGCCAGCAGTCACCTCCTAGAGCAGTACTTC. Encoded protein: CASSHLLEQYF.

The genes are TRBV10-1 and TRBJ2-3; the D is unclear. Deletions cut 3 bases from V and 2 bases from J, with 9 bases between. This CDR3 has 14 residues. Germline V CDR1 and CDR2: WNHNN, SYGVQD (reference sequence). The CDR3 DNA sequence: TGCGCCAGCAGTGACTTCCAATCCACAGATACGCAGTATTTT. This translates into CASSDFQSTDTQYF.

V is TRBV2 and J is TRBJ1-1; D uncertain. The CDR3 length is 16 residues. CDR1 is SNHLY and CDR2 is FYNNEI in the germline V gene. V dropped 5 bases and J dropped 3 bases, with 19 bases sitting between them. In DNA, the CDR3 is TGTGCCAGCAGTCACCCAACACAGAGGGCCGACACTGAAGCTTTCTTT. This codes for CASSHPTQRADTEAFF. The full variable domain, in which reference TRBV2 and TRBJ1-1 provide the parts outside the CDR3, is EPEVTQTPSHQVTQMGQEVILRCVPISNHLYFYWYRQILGQKVEFLVSFYNNEISEKSEIFDDQFSVERPDGSNFTLKIRSTKLEDSAMYFCASSHPTQRADTEAFFGQGTRLTVV.

With respect to this clone: The sample has other DNA sequences that encode this CDR3 too. The chain joins TRBV19 to TRBJ2-5; D is uncertain. Germline CDR1 LNHDA, CDR2 SQIVND (reference sequence). The CDR3 spans 14 residues. The V end lost 1 base, the J end lost 1 base, and 7 bases lay between the germline ends. This CDR3 is CASSIGGPQETQYF. CDR3 DNA: TGTGCCAGTAGTATAGGCGGCCCCCAAGAGACCCAGTACTTC.

V gene TRBV5-1 combines with J gene TRBJ1-2; the match to TRBD1 covers 8 bases. The CDR3 is 14 amino acids. The germline V gene has CDR1 SGHRS and CDR2 YFSETQ. V dropped 3 bases and J dropped 4; count of bases not matched to a gene: 5. CDR3 sequence: CASSSTDRGYGYTF. The CDR3 nucleotides read TGCGCCAGCAGCTCCACCGACAGGGGCTATGGCTACACCTTC.

This chain uses TRBV15 with TRBJ1-2; D is ambiguous. The CDR3 is 13 residues long. V lost 0 bases and J 6 bases, leaving 8 bases between the germline ends. Germline V lookup: CDR1 LNHNV, CDR2 YYDKDF (reference sequence). The CDR3 region has the DNA TGTGCCACCAGCAGAGATTCATCTCATGGCTACACCTTC. This translates into CATSRDSSHGYTF.

V and J are TRBV28 and TRBJ1-2; 7 bases align to TRBD1. The germline V gene encodes CDR1 MDHEN and CDR2 SYDVKM. V was clipped by 2 bases and J by 8 bases; unmatched bases: 20. The CDR3 sequence is 18 residues long. The CDR3 region is CASSLTPKISDRTSGYTF. The CDR3 DNA follows: TGTGCCAGCAGTTTAACACCCAAAATCTCGGACAGGACGAGCGGCTACACCTTC.

Notes on this clone: Other nucleotide sequences from this sample produce the same CDR3. The rearrangement uses TRBV28 and TRBJ1-5; D is undetermined. Trimming took off 5 bases at V and 6 bases at J, with 8 bases between the two ends. Germline loops: CDR1 MDHEN, CDR2 SYDVKM. This CDR3 is 12 amino acids long. CDR3 coding DNA: TGTGCCAGCAGTCTTTTAGGTCAGCCCCAGCATTTT. Residues: CASSLLGQPQHF.

The chain employs TRBV11-2 and TRBJ1-5; D may be TRBD1 (5 bases). V lost 5 bases to trimming and J lost 6 bases, with 26 bases between them. The CDR3 is made up of 18 amino acids. Per germline, CDR1 SGHAT and CDR2 FQNNGV. CDR3 nucleotide sequence: TGTGCCAGCAGCCCTCTTCCCGCCAGGGCAGGGTGGCCTCAGCCCCAGCATTTT. It specifies CASSPLPARAGWPQPQHF.

This chain connects TRBV5-1 to TRBJ2-3; the match to TRBD1 covers 7 bases. Germline V lookup: CDR1 SGHRS, CDR2 YFSETQ. The V gene end was trimmed by 7 bases and the J gene end by 0 bases; junction bases not matched to a gene: 8. This CDR3 contains 15 residues. The CDR3 is CASGTRDSSTDTQYF. CDR3 sequence (DNA): TGCGCCAGCGGCACGAGGGACAGCAGCACAGATACGCAGTATTTT.

The chain joins TRBV2 to TRBJ1-4, with D possibly being TRBD1 (6 bases). There are 15 residues in the CDR3. V was clipped by 6 bases and J by 5 bases, with 16 bases between them. CDR1 is SNHLY and CDR2 is FYNNEI in the germline V gene. CDR3 nucleotides: TGTGCCAGCAGGAGTGCCGGGGGGCTGAATGAAAAACTGTTTTTT. It translates to CASRSAGGLNEKLFF. Variable domain in full (rest from reference TRBV2 and TRBJ1-4): EPEVTQTPSHQVTQMGQEVILRCVPISNHLYFYWYRQILGQKVEFLVSFYNNEISEKSEIFDDQFSVERPDGSNFTLKIRSTKLEDSAMYFCASRSAGGLNEKLFFGSGTQLSVL.

The CDR3 sequence: CASSGALSYEQYF. Written as DNA, the CDR3 is TGCGCCAGCAGCGGAGCATTATCCTACGAGCAGTACTTC. This sequence joins TRBV10-2 and TRBJ2-7; D is undetermined. V was shortened by 6 bases and J by 1 base, with 10 bases between the two germline ends. CDR1 WSHSY and CDR2 SAAADI come from the germline V gene. The CDR3 is made up of 13 amino acids.

This chain joins TRBV4-1 and TRBJ1-5, with a tentative D call TRBD1 (5 bases). CDR3 length: 15 amino acids. V gave up 1 base and J gave up 3 bases, with 10 bases separating them. The germline gives CDR1 MGHRA, CDR2 YSYEKL. The CDR3 spells CASSQGGSDNQPQHF. CDR3 coding DNA: TGCGCCAGCAGCCAAGGGGGGAGCGACAATCAGCCCCAGCATTTT.

The rearrangement joins TRBV7-8 to TRBJ1-6; TRBD1 might be the D (5 bases). V was trimmed by 6 bases and J by 0 bases, leaving 18 bases between them. Germline CDR1 SGHVS, CDR2 FQNEAQ. This CDR3 has 18 amino acids. Here the CDR3 DNA reads TGTGCCAGCAGAGTCCAGCCGAGGGGACGCTCCTATAATTCACCCCTCCACTTT. This translates into CASRVQPRGRSYNSPLHF. Drawing the rest from reference TRBV7-8 and TRBJ1-6, the complete variable domain is GAGVSQSPRYKVAKRGQDVALRCDPISGHVSLFWYQQALGQGPEFLTYFQNEAQLDKSGLPSDRFFAERPEGSVSTLKIQRTQQEDSAVYLCASRVQPRGRSYNSPLHFGNGTRLTVT.

This rearrangement joins TRBV7-3 to TRBJ2-3; no reliable D call. Germline assignment: CDR1 SGHTA and CDR2 FQGTGA. The CDR3 loop spans 13 amino acids. Trimming took 5 bases from V and 0 from J, leaving 6 bases between them. CDR3 loop: CASSARSTDTQYF. CDR3 nucleotides: TGTGCCAGCAGCGCTCGGAGCACAGATACGCAGTATTTT.

The rearrangement uses TRBV7-9 and TRBJ2-7; a possible D gene is TRBD2 (6 bases). The CDR3 totals 14 residues. Trimming shortened V by 4 bases and J by 4 bases, and 14 bases separated the two germline ends. Per the germline V gene, CDR1 is SEHNR and CDR2 is FQNEAQ (reference sequence). Here the CDR3 reads CASSYRDSSYEQYF. The CDR3 bases are TGTGCCAGCAGCTACCGGGACTCCTCATACGAGCAGTACTTC.

V and J are TRBV5-1 and TRBJ2-2, with D uncertain. V was cut by 2 bases and J by 2 bases, with 7 bases left in between. The CDR3 consists of 14 residues. Germline assignment: CDR1 SGHRS and CDR2 YFSETQ. Written as DNA, the CDR3 is TGCGCCAGCAGCTTAGAGATAAACACCGGGGAGCTGTTTTTT. It translates to CASSLEINTGELFF.

The chain recombines TRBV27 with TRBJ1-6; D may be TRBD1 (5 bases). Germline values: CDR1 MNHEY, CDR2 SMNVEV (reference sequence). V dropped 3 bases and J dropped 5 bases, with 14 bases sitting between them. The CDR3 covers 16 residues. The CDR3 nucleotides are TGTGCCAGCAGTTTCAGGACAAGGGGTGATAATTCACCCCTCCACTTT. It is translated as CASSFRTRGDNSPLHF.

The chain links TRBV13 to TRBJ2-7; D perhaps matches TRBD2 (7 bases). The CDR3 is 14 residues long. The V end lost 5 bases, the J end lost 7 bases, and 18 bases lay between the germline ends. The germline gives CDR1 PRHDT, CDR2 FYEKMQ (reference sequence). CDR3 residues: CASSLPGLRGEQYF. In DNA form, the CDR3 reads TGTGCCAGCAGCCTACCGGGACTAAGGGGGGAGCAGTACTTC.

The rearrangement links TRBV7-8 to TRBJ2-2; D gene ambiguous. V shed 0 bases and J shed 5 bases, with 4 bases lying between them. The CDR3 contains 13 residues. Per the germline V gene, CDR1 is SGHVS and CDR2 is FQNEAQ. CDR3 residues: CASSLAWTGELFF. The CDR3, as DNA: TGTGCCAGCAGCTTAGCCTGGACCGGGGAGCTGTTTTTT.

V and J are TRBV5-1 and TRBJ1-6; a weak D match, TRBD1 (5 bases). The CDR3 totals 15 residues. V was shortened by 5 bases and J by 10 bases, with 19 bases between the two germline ends. Germline CDR1 reads SGHRS; CDR2 reads YFSETQ. This chain's CDR3 is CASRPLEGHGSPLHF. CDR3 nucleotides: TGCGCCAGCAGACCCCTGGAGGGGCATGGATCACCCCTCCACTTT.

The rearrangement joins TRBV5-4 to TRBJ2-7, with TRBD2 as a possible D gene (5 bases). Per germline, CDR1 SGHNT and CDR2 YYREEE (reference sequence). This CDR3 has 15 amino acids. The germline V and J ends were trimmed by 5 bases and 0 bases, with 15 bases remaining between them. As DNA, the CDR3 is TGTGCCAGCAGTCGTCCGGGGTCCGTCTCCTACGAGCAGTACTTC. Translating gives CASSRPGSVSYEQYF.

The rearrangement links TRBV5-1 to TRBJ2-5; 10 bases are a match to TRBD1. The germline gives CDR1 SGHRS, CDR2 YFSETQ. The junction had 9 bases not matched to a gene; V was cut back by 4 bases and J by 9 bases. The CDR3 is 14 residues long. The CDR3 loop is CASSLRQGAGAQYF. The CDR3 nucleotides are TGCGCCAGCAGCCTTCGACAGGGGGCAGGGGCCCAGTACTTC.

This sequence joins TRBV11-2 and TRBJ2-3; 9 positions match TRBD2. The junction had 7 bases not matched to a gene; V was cut back by 5 bases and J by 4 bases. CDR3 length equals 15 residues. The germline V gene encodes CDR1 SGHAT and CDR2 FQNNGV. The CDR3 sequence: CASSPAGGRSDTQYF. The CDR3 nucleotides read TGTGCCAGCAGCCCCGCGGGGGGGCGGTCAGATACGCAGTATTTT.

The chain joins TRBV28 to TRBJ2-1, with D maybe TRBD2 (6 bases). With 5 bases removed from V and 3 bases from J, the gap between germline ends came to 14 bases. The germline V gene encodes CDR1 MDHEN and CDR2 SYDVKM. This CDR3 is built from 15 residues. Here the CDR3 reads CASSPTRDFYNEQFF. CDR3 sequence (DNA): TGTGCCAGCAGTCCGACTAGGGACTTCTACAATGAGCAGTTCTTC.